The clone carrying this T cell receptor (beta chain) was detected only a few times. Its antigen is currently unknown. Study-wide results and limits: Tumor Tregs overlapped most with tumor, then blood, naive CD4+ cells.

Semi-nested PCR with Nested Universal Primer A followed constant-region reverse priming of full-length variable regions. TCRdb independently ran MiXCR on the 5' RACE reads; one entry per CDR3 protein. Of 6,000 or so distinct CDR3 sequences listed, roughly 69% were seen once; the top ten hold about 3.9%. The sample taken for sequencing was memory CD4+ T cells sorted from a lymph node. The subset was: memory CD4+ T cells, CD4+CD45RO+CD25-. This sequence was found in a female donor with breast cancer.

The CDR3 DNA follows: TGCAGTGCTAGAGATGGTAACTTTGGAATTTTCCGCAATCAGCCCCAGCATTTT. Protein sequence: CSARDGNFGIFRNQPQHF. J is TRBJ1-5 and V is TRBV20-1, with D hard to call. This CDR3 comprises 18 residues. V gave up 0 bases and J gave up 2 bases, with 20 bases separating them. Per germline, CDR1 DFQATT and CDR2 SNEGSKA (reference sequence).